The next 21 T cell receptor beta chains were all read from a single sample in a study of blood T cell repertoires in COVID-19. The assay was immunoSEQ multiplex PCR, and TCRdb's table has in-frame clones only and misses some. This sample has 150,000 to 200,000 clones, with over 75% found just once. Sequenced material: peripheral blood. The receptors come from a man in his sixties with acute or convalescent COVID-19.

The chain carries TRBV6-5 and TRBJ2-2; tentatively, D is TRBD2 (6 bases). The CDR3 totals 15 residues. Germline values: CDR1 MNHEY, CDR2 SVGAGI. Trimming removed 5 bases from V and 6 bases from J, with 16 bases in between. CDR3 coding DNA: TGTGCCAGCAGTACCCCGGGACTCGGGGCCGGGGAGCTGTTTTTT. Amino acids: CASSTPGLGAGELFF.

In its sample, this clone was seen a few times. Sequence at one end of the junction differs from germline and may be a read error. The chain couples TRBV19 to TRBJ2-2; 8 bases match TRBD1. The CDR3 consists of 15 residues. The germline V gene encodes CDR1 LNHDA and CDR2 SQIVND (reference sequence). CDR3 nucleotides: TGTGCTAGTAATCCCAGGGGGCGAAGCACCGGGGAGCTGTTTTTT. Its protein is CASNPRGRSTGELFF.

The chain joins TRBV12-3 or TRBV12-4 to TRBJ2-7, with a tentative D call TRBD2 (5 bases). V was cut by 5 bases and J by 4 bases, with 6 bases left in between. This CDR3 is 11 amino acids long. This CDR3 reads CASSRTYEQYF. The CDR3 DNA reads TGTGCCAGCAGTAGGACTTACGAGCAGTACTTC.

The chain employs TRBV19 and TRBJ1-4, with D possibly TRBD1 on 5 matching bases. In germline, CDR1 is LNHDA, CDR2 SQIVND (reference sequence). This CDR3 contains 16 residues. V lost 4 bases and J 7 bases, leaving 19 bases between the germline ends. The CDR3 nucleotides are TGTGCCAGTAGTACCCGGTCAGCCCCCGGGGGTGAAAAACTGTTTTTT. This sequence encodes CASSTRSAPGGEKLFF. Full variable domain (outside the CDR3, taken from reference TRBV19 and TRBJ1-4): DGGITQSPKYLFRKEGQNVTLSCEQNLNHDAMYWYRQDPGQGLRLIYYSQIVNDFQKGDIAEGYSVSREKKESFPLTVTSAQKNPTAFYLCASSTRSAPGGEKLFFGSGTQLSVL.

This chain connects TRBV11-2 to TRBJ2-3; no clear D. The CDR3 totals 17 residues. Trimming stripped 5 bases from V and 0 bases from J, with 18 bases between. Germline V gives CDR1 SGHAT, CDR2 FQNNGV. In DNA form, the CDR3 reads TGTGCCAGCAGCAAAAGGCCCAGGCTCACTAGCACAGATACGCAGTATTTT. Translated: CASSKRPRLTSTDTQYF.

This clone has just a few counts. V and J are TRBV5-5 and TRBJ1-5, with a possible D match to TRBD1 (5 bases). The CDR3 consists of 13 residues. The V gene lost 2 bases and the J gene lost 5 bases, with 8 bases spanning the gap. CDR1 and CDR2 (germline): SGHKS, YYEKEE (reference sequence). CDR3 coding DNA: TGTGCCAGCAGCTTTTCGGGGGATCAGCCCCAGCATTTT. It encodes CASSFSGDQPQHF.

The rearrangement uses TRBV28 and TRBJ2-5; a possible D gene is TRBD2 (5 bases). The CDR3 is 13 residues long. Trimming removed 11 bases from V and 7 bases from J, with 20 bases in between. Germline lookup yields CDR1 MDHEN and CDR2 SYDVKM. The CDR3 here is CAGSGADLGTQYF. DNA of the CDR3: TGTGCCGGGAGCGGCGCGGATCTGGGGACCCAGTACTTC.

The chain has TRBV28 and TRBJ2-7, with a tentative D call TRBD2 (5 bases). V dropped 10 bases and J dropped 1 base, with 17 bases sitting between them. Per the germline V gene, CDR1 is MDHEN and CDR2 is SYDVKM. The CDR3 is 14 residues long. The CDR3 nucleotides read TGTGCCACCAGCGGTGGCGGGCGATCCTACGAGCAGTACTTC. Its translation: CATSGGGRSYEQYF.

The chain has TRBV28 and TRBJ1-1; D is unclear. CDR1 MDHEN and CDR2 SYDVKM come from the germline V gene. There are 14 residues in the CDR3. Trimming took off 3 bases at V and 3 bases at J, with 11 bases between the two ends. The CDR3 DNA reads TGTGCCAGCAGTTTGTCTGGGAGGGACACTGAAGCTTTCTTT. This codes for CASSLSGRDTEAFF.

The chain couples TRBV3-1 (or the pseudogene TRBV3-2) to TRBJ2-7; D perhaps matches TRBD1 (6 bases). Trimming pared 4 bases from V and 6 bases from J, leaving 22 bases between. The CDR3 runs to 16 residues. CDR1 and CDR2 (germline): LGHDT, YNNKEL (reference sequence). CDR3 region: CASSLHPYMGAGEQYF. CDR3 sequence (DNA): TGTGCCAGCAGCCTACACCCCTACATGGGGGCTGGCGAGCAGTACTTC.

The chain couples TRBV5-1 to TRBJ2-1; 9 bases match TRBD1. The CDR3 consists of 15 residues. With V trimmed by 7 bases and J by 6 bases, 11 bases remained unmatched. CDR1 is SGHRS, CDR2 YFSETQ, per germline. CDR3 in amino acids: CASERTGGIGNEQFF. CDR3 DNA: TGCGCCAGCGAAAGAACAGGGGGCATTGGCAATGAGCAGTTCTTC.

This clone has a handful of counts. The rearrangement links TRBV18 to TRBJ2-2; D is ambiguous. Looked up from germline, CDR1 is KGHSH and CDR2 is LQKENI. The CDR3 is 16 amino acids. Trimming cost V 3 bases and J 4 bases, with 15 bases left between them. The DNA for the CDR3 is TGTGCCAGCTCACCGTCACCCGTGCGTGGCACCGGGGAGCTGTTTTTT. Residues: CASSPSPVRGTGELFF.

The chain employs TRBV9 and TRBJ2-5; D unresolved. The germline V gene has CDR1 SGDLS and CDR2 YYNGEE. Between the trimmed V and J ends, which lost 0 bases and 2 bases, there was a span of 8 bases. This CDR3 comprises 14 residues. The CDR3 DNA reads TGTGCCAGCAGCGTAGGGGCAGTACAAGAGACCCAGTACTTC. This translates into CASSVGAVQETQYF.

This clone occurred once. The chain recombines TRBV12-3 or TRBV12-4 with TRBJ1-4; D is unresolved. V was clipped by 4 bases and J by 7 bases, with 10 bases between them. There are 13 residues in the CDR3. CDR3 protein: CASSSRAGEKLFF. For the CDR3, the DNA is TGTGCCAGCAGTTCCCGGGCGGGTGAAAAACTGTTTTTT.

The genes are TRBV28 and TRBJ2-7, with TRBD2 as a possible D gene (6 bases). CDR3 length: 16 residues. The germline gives CDR1 MDHEN, CDR2 SYDVKM. V lost 3 bases and J lost 0, with 15 bases in between. CDR3 sequence (DNA): TGTGCCAGCAGTTTTTTTTTCGGGGACTTCTCCTACGAGCAGTACTTC. Translation: CASSFFFGDFSYEQYF.

This clone has only one observation. The chain combines TRBV18 with TRBJ1-1; possible D gene TRBD1, 6 bases. There are 14 residues in the CDR3. Germline V gene lookup returns CDR1 KGHSH and CDR2 LQKENI. Trimming removed 4 bases from V and 1 base from J, with 10 bases in between. The CDR3 sequence is CASSLTGTNTEAFF. Written as DNA, the CDR3 is TGTGCCAGCTCACTGACAGGAACGAACACTGAAGCTTTCTTT. Using reference TRBV18 and TRBJ1-1 for the parts outside the CDR3, the full variable domain is NAGVMQNPRHLVRRRGQEARLRCSPMKGHSHVYWYRQLPEEGLKFMVYLQKENIIDESGMPKERFSAEFPKEGPSILRIQQVVRGDSAAYFCASSLTGTNTEAFFGQGTRLTVV.

The V gene is TRBV6-5, the J gene TRBJ2-2; D unresolved. With 7 bases removed from V and 1 base from J, the gap between germline ends came to 4 bases. Germline V gene data show CDR1 as MNHEY and CDR2 as SVGAGI. This CDR3 region has 12 residues. For the CDR3, the DNA is TGTGCCAGCACCCAGAACACCGGGGAGCTGTTTTTT. It specifies CASTQNTGELFF.

CDR3 bases: TGTGCCATTTCGACTTCAACGGGACACTATAGCAATCAGCCCCAGCATTTT. This gives the protein CAISTSTGHYSNQPQHF. The chain uses TRBV19 and TRBJ1-5; D may be TRBD1 (6 bases). This CDR3 has 17 residues. The germline gives CDR1 LNHDA, CDR2 SQIVND (reference sequence). Trimming took 10 bases from V and 0 from J, leaving 22 bases between them.

This clone has just a few counts. The chain links TRBV5-1 to TRBJ1-2; no firm D call. This CDR3 is built from 17 residues. V was cut by 0 bases and J by 1 base, with 16 bases left in between. The germline gives CDR1 SGHRS, CDR2 YFSETQ. CDR3 in DNA: TGCGCCAGCAGCTTGGACCTGACGGGGAGTAATAACTATGGCTACACCTTC. Its translation is CASSLDLTGSNNYGYTF.

This chain connects TRBV5-1 to TRBJ2-5; TRBD2 matches 11 bases. The CDR3 length is 16 residues. CDR1 and CDR2 (germline): SGHRS, YFSETQ. V gave up 0 bases and J gave up 1 base; unmatched junction bases: 2. CDR3 residues: CASSLDSGRAQETQYF. The DNA for the CDR3 is TGCGCCAGCAGCTTGGATAGCGGGAGGGCCCAAGAGACCCAGTACTTC.

The rearrangement uses TRBV28 and TRBJ2-4; TRBD1 agrees at 7 bases. The germline V gene encodes CDR1 MDHEN and CDR2 SYDVKM. The V segment lost 6 bases and the J segment 1 base; nucleotides outside the gene matches: 12. CDR3 length: 17 residues. The DNA for the CDR3 is TGTGCCAGCAGCCGCGAAACAGGGGTTTGGGCCAAAAACATTCAGTACTTC. Translated, it gives CASSRETGVWAKNIQYF. The variable domain in full, completed from reference TRBV28 and TRBJ2-4, reads DVKVTQSSRYLVKRTGEKVFLECVQDMDHENMFWYRQDPGLGLRLIYFSYDVKMKEKGDIPEGYSVSREKKERFSLILESASTNQTSMYLCASSRETGVWAKNIQYFGAGTRLSVL.